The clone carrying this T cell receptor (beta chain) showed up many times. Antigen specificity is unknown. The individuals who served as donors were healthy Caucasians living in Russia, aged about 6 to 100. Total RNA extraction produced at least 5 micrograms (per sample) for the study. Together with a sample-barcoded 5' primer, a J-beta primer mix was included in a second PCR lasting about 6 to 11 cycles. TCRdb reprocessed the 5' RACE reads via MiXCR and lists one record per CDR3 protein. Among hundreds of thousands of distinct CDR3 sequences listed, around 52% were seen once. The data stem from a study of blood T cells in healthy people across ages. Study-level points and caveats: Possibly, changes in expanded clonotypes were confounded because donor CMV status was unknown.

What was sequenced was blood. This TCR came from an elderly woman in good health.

The CDR3 DNA reads TGTGCCAGCAGCTTAGATCCGGGGCCACCAAAAGAGACCCAGTACTTC. Protein sequence: CASSLDPGPPKETQYF. J is TRBJ2-5 and V is TRBV7-6, with D possibly being TRBD1 or TRBD2 (5 bases each). Germline V gives CDR1 SGHVS, CDR2 FNYEAQ. CDR3 length: 16 amino acids. Trimming took off 1 base at V and 3 bases at J, with 15 bases between the two ends.